This T cell receptor beta chain was recovered during a study of T cells in localized non-small cell lung cancer. General study results and limits: Adjacent lung had a median roughly 53 of the 100 largest tumor clones. The highest T cell clonality was in uninvolved adjacent lung, above tumor. Patients showing higher blood T cell density tended to see longer overall survival.

V dropped 1 base and J dropped 6; count of bases not matched to a gene: 5. CDR1 is GTSNPN and CDR2 is SVGIG in the germline V gene (reference sequence). This CDR3 has 15 amino acids. Assay: immunoSEQ multiplex PCR; the TCRdb copy retains only in-frame clones and omits some. The top ten hold around 27% of the sample, which has over 950 clones, 30% to 40% seen once. As concerns this clone: Its cognate antigen is unknown.

The receptor was isolated from a female donor at least 60 years old with stage II lung adenocarcinoma. The sample here was normal lung tissue next to the tumor, taken before any cancer treatment. The chain carries TRBV30 and TRBJ2-7, with 14 nucleotides matching TRBD2. CDR3 in DNA: TGTGCCTGGAGTGGGGGACTAGCGGGAGTAGGCGAGCAGTACTTC. Residues: CAWSGGLAGVGEQYF. The full variable domain, in which reference TRBV30 and TRBJ2-7 provide the parts outside the CDR3, is SQTIHQWPATLVQPVGSPLSLECTVEGTSNPNLYWYRQAAGRGLQLLFYSVGIGQISSEVPQNLSASRPQDRQFILSSKKLLLSDSGFYLCAWSGGLAGVGEQYFGPGTRLTVT.